The 32 T cell receptor beta chains presented below share a single source sample, sequenced in a study of glioma-infiltrating T cells (dated by TCRdb to 2015 to 2016). Sequencer: Illumina MiSeq. The iRepertoire nested amplicon-rescue multiplex PCR (arm-PCR) platform was used to amplify TCR alpha and beta CDR3 regions from RNA. TCRdb's own reprocessing of the public reads used fastp at Q25 and MiXCR and kept productive beta chains. Every CDR3 protein is listed once, alongside the most common genes and DNA of its rows. For this sample the table gives 95,000 to 150,000 distinct CDR3 sequences, of which 20% to 25% were detected only once. The ten most abundant clones make up around 15% of the sample. The sequencing sample was made of glioma tissue, nonneoplastic brain tissue, or PBMCs (not recorded which). The receptors were gathered from a human donor with low-grade glioma or glioblastoma, undergoing nonglioma brain surgery, or in good health (not recorded which).

This clonotype came up many times. This chain connects TRBV7-8 to TRBJ2-7; 14 bases align to TRBD2. V was pared by 1 base and J by 6 bases, with 5 bases of the junction left unmatched. The CDR3 loop spans 16 amino acids. Germline values: CDR1 SGHVS, CDR2 FQNEAQ. CDR3 sequence: CASSLGGLAGVFEQYF. CDR3 in DNA: TGTGCCAGCAGCTTAGGGGGACTAGCGGGAGTTTTCGAGCAGTACTTC.

This clonotype was observed a single time. The junction differs from germline at one of its ends, possibly a read error. J is TRBJ2-7 and V is TRBV20-1; D possibly corresponds to TRBD1 (6 bases). Germline V CDR1 and CDR2: DFQATT, SNEGSKA (reference sequence). The CDR3 has 15 amino acids. Here the CDR3 reads CSAIPGGGPSSEQSF. CDR3 sequence (DNA): TGCAGTGCTATCCCCGGTGGGGGCCCTTCCTCCGAGCAGTCCTTC.

Details on this clonotype: A read error may be the cause here, since a much bigger clone is one base away. The chain links TRBV29-1 to TRBJ2-2; perhaps TRBD2 as D (6 bases). CDR1 and CDR2 from the germline V gene are SQVTM and ANQGSEA. The CDR3 runs 14 residues. CDR3 coding DNA: TGCAGCGTTCGCGGCGGGACGAACAGCGGGGAGCTGTTTTTT. Amino acids: CSVRGGTNSGELFF.

This clonotype was observed a few times. The chain uses TRBV12-5 and TRBJ2-2, with 9 nucleotides matching TRBD1. Germline V gives CDR1 LGHNT, CDR2 FRNRAP. This CDR3 contains 15 residues. V gave up 7 bases and J gave up 1 base; unmatched junction bases: 4. The CDR3, as DNA: TGTGCTAGTGCCTTGGGACAGGGGAACACCGGGGAGCTGTTTTTT. Translation: CASALGQGNTGELFF.

This clonotype was seen ten or more times. The V and J genes are TRBV29-1 and TRBJ2-5; the D gene is possibly TRBD1 (6 bases). Trimming left V 7 bases short and J 4 bases short, with 16 bases between. The CDR3 consists of 13 residues. Germline CDR1 SQVTM, CDR2 ANQGSEA. CDR3 in amino acids: CSAQTGFVETQYF. In nucleotides, the CDR3 is TGCAGCGCCCAGACAGGTTTTGTAGAGACCCAGTACTTC.

This clonotype has a count of ten or more. The chain carries TRBV20-1 and TRBJ1-5; D call uncertain. The CDR3 length is 16 residues. The V gene's germline CDR1 is DFQATT and CDR2 SNEGSKA (reference sequence). V lost 6 bases and J 6 bases, leaving 24 bases between the germline ends. The CDR3 region has the DNA TGCAGTGCAGTCAGCCTCAAACTCGGTGTGGGTCAGCCCCAGCATTTT. Amino acid sequence: CSAVSLKLGVGQPQHF.

Regarding this clonotype: Since a much larger clone is just one base distant, this may be a read error. V usage is TRBV12-3 or TRBV12-4 and J usage is TRBJ1-1; D remains ambiguous. CDR3 length: 13 residues. The CDR3 sequence is CASSFSENAEAFF. In DNA form, the CDR3 reads TGTGCCAGCAGTTTCTCCGAGAACGCTGAAGCTTTCTTT.

At least ten counts were recorded for this clonotype. This chain links TRBV27 with TRBJ1-6; D unclear. The CDR3 is 14 residues long. V lost 8 bases, J lost 8 bases, and 16 bases lay in between. The germline gives CDR1 MNHEY, CDR2 SMNVEV (reference sequence). CDR3 nucleotide sequence: TGTGCCAGCCGGCCAGGCGGGCGAGATTCACCCCTCCACTTT. Residues: CASRPGGRDSPLHF.

The count of this clonotype is one. A clone one base away is much larger, so this may be a read error. The chain combines TRBV29-1 with TRBJ1-1; no reliable D call. From germline, CDR1 is SQVTM and CDR2 ANQGSEA. The V and J ends lost 7 bases and 1 base respectively, with 19 bases between them. There are 15 residues in the CDR3. The CDR3 sequence: CSADGTPGSNTEAFF. CDR3 DNA: TGCAGCGCTGATGGAACGCCGGGATCGAACACTGAAGCTTTCTTT.

This clonotype was counted at least ten times. V gene TRBV28 combines with J gene TRBJ2-5; D could derive from TRBD1 or TRBD2 (7 bases each). The CDR3 extends over 15 amino acids. V dropped 6 bases and J dropped 10 bases, with 24 bases sitting between them. Germline V gives CDR1 MDHEN, CDR2 SYDVKM. The CDR3 here is CASRSPGLRGGGQYF. The CDR3 bases are TGTGCCAGCAGATCCCCGGGACTCAGGGGGGGTGGCCAGTACTTC.

This clonotype was counted many times. The chain carries TRBV28 and TRBJ2-3, with 8 nucleotides matching TRBD2. The germline CDR1 and CDR2 sequences are MDHEN and SYDVKM. This CDR3 is 19 amino acids long. V shed 6 bases and J 2 bases; nucleotides not matched to a gene: 19. CDR3 sequence reads: CASREAGASLETNTDTQYF. For the CDR3, the DNA is TGTGCCAGCAGGGAAGCGGGAGCCTCTTTGGAAACGAACACAGATACGCAGTATTTT.

Details on this clonotype: One end of the junction does not line up with germline, which may come from a read error. The chain carries TRBV19 and TRBJ2-2; D possibly corresponds to TRBD2 (6 bases). Germline lookup yields CDR1 LNHDA and CDR2 SQIVND (reference sequence). CDR3 length equals 16 residues. CDR3 in DNA: TGTGCCAGTAGCGAAACACGGGGGTCGAACACCTGGGAGCTGTTTTTT. Its protein product is CASSETRGSNTWELFF.

This clonotype has a count of ten or more. The V call is TRBV19, the J call TRBJ1-6; no reliable D call. The CDR3 totals 14 residues. Germline loops: CDR1 LNHDA, CDR2 SQIVND (reference sequence). The V gene lost 3 bases and the J gene lost 8 bases, with 11 bases spanning the gap. Here the CDR3 DNA reads TGTGCCAGTAGTATCCAGATGATTGATTCACCCCTCCACTTT. Translating gives CASSIQMIDSPLHF.

This clonotype was counted ten times or more. The chain combines TRBV29-1 with TRBJ2-3, with 8 bases that match TRBD1. J was trimmed by 0 bases and V by 6 bases; bases with no gene match: 5. The CDR3 extends over 14 amino acids. CDR1 is SQVTM, CDR2 ANQGSEA, per germline. The DNA for the CDR3 is TGCAGCGTCACCGGGACAGGTAGCACAGATACGCAGTATTTT. Translation gives CSVTGTGSTDTQYF.

In this sample, this clonotype turned up many times. The chain couples TRBV2 to TRBJ2-1; 8 nucleotides agree with TRBD2. Trimming took 4 bases from V and 4 from J; bases not matched to a gene: 3. The V gene's germline CDR1 is SNHLY and CDR2 FYNNEI. CDR3 length: 14 residues. The CDR3 DNA sequence: TGTGCCAGCAGTGTACTAGCGGATTACAATGAGCAGTTCTTC. Translation: CASSVLADYNEQFF. The whole variable domain, remainder taken from reference TRBV2 and TRBJ2-1, is EPEVTQTPSHQVTQMGQEVILRCVPISNHLYFYWYRQILGQKVEFLVSFYNNEISEKSEIFDDQFSVERPDGSNFTLKIRSTKLEDSAMYFCASSVLADYNEQFFGPGTRLTVL.

In regard to this clonotype: A read error is possible here, since a much larger clone lies one base away. V and J are TRBV7-2 and TRBJ2-3; D is ambiguous. V gave up 7 bases and J gave up 1 base, with 18 bases separating them. This CDR3 is 16 amino acids long. Germline lookup yields CDR1 SGHTA and CDR2 FQGNSA. This chain's CDR3 is CASTGNMKIGTDTQYF. DNA for the CDR3: TGTGCCAGCACCGGAAACATGAAGATTGGCACAGATACGCAGTATTTT.

Comment on this clonotype: A much larger clone differs from this one at a single base, so this may be a read error. The chain uses TRBV6-1 and TRBJ2-5; 10 positions agree with TRBD2. Germline CDR1 is MNHNS and CDR2 is SASEGT. The CDR3 is 13 amino acids. CDR3 region: CASMLAGEEAQYF. CDR3 bases: TGTGCCAGCATGCTAGCGGGGGAAGAGGCCCAGTACTTC.

This clonotype has only a few counts. V gene TRBV2 combines with J gene TRBJ2-7; the match to TRBD2 covers 7 bases. Germline CDR1 SNHLY, CDR2 FYNNEI. This CDR3 comprises 13 residues. V shed 5 bases and J 6 bases; nucleotides not matched to a gene: 7. In DNA form, the CDR3 reads TGTGCCAGCAGTCGCGGGACTATTGTCGAGCAGTACTTC. This sequence encodes CASSRGTIVEQYF. Based on the CDR3 plus reference TRBV2 and TRBJ2-7, the full variable domain is EPEVTQTPSHQVTQMGQEVILRCVPISNHLYFYWYRQILGQKVEFLVSFYNNEISEKSEIFDDQFSVERPDGSNFTLKIRSTKLEDSAMYFCASSRGTIVEQYFGPGTRLTVT.

This clonotype was seen repeatedly, ten times or more. The chain is built from TRBV20-1 and TRBJ1-5; 8 bases line up with TRBD1. V was clipped by 0 bases and J by 7 bases; unmatched bases: 8. CDR3 length: 15 amino acids. Germline assignment: CDR1 DFQATT and CDR2 SNEGSKA (reference sequence). In nucleotides, the CDR3 is TGCAGTGCTAGAGACAGGGGACAGGCGGAGCAGCCCCAGCATTTT. It codes for CSARDRGQAEQPQHF.

This clonotype was recorded many times. The rearrangement uses TRBV4-2 and TRBJ2-2; D gene ambiguous. V was shortened by 0 bases and J by 7 bases, with 9 bases between the two germline ends. CDR1 LGHNA and CDR2 YNFKEQ come from the germline V gene. This CDR3 has 14 residues. Here the CDR3 reads CASSQDHRVGELFF. The DNA of the CDR3 is TGTGCCAGCAGCCAAGATCATAGGGTCGGGGAGCTGTTTTTT.

In regard to this clonotype: The junction departs from germline at one end; a sequencing error may be responsible. The gene calls are TRBV7-2 and TRBJ2-1; D ambiguous. The length of the CDR3 is 15 residues. The germline V gene has CDR1 SGHTA and CDR2 FQGNSA. CDR3 loop: CARSSTGLGLDEQFF. The CDR3 nucleotides read TGTGCCAGAAGCTCCACCGGGCTAGGTCTCGATGAGCAGTTCTTC. Complete variable domain (other parts from reference TRBV7-2 and TRBJ2-1): GAGVSQSPSNKVTEKGKDVELRCDPISGHTALYWYRQSLGQGLEFLIYFQGNSAPDKSGLPSDRFSAERTGGSVSTLTIQRTQQEDSAVYLCARSSTGLGLDEQFFGPGTRLTVL.

On this clonotype: This sequence may be a read error, since a much larger clone differs from it by one base. V gene TRBV20-1 combines with J gene TRBJ2-1, with TRBD1 matching over 7 bases. Per germline, CDR1 DFQATT and CDR2 SNEGSKA (reference sequence). This CDR3 contains 12 residues. CDR3 DNA sequence: TGCAGTGCCCGACAGGGCCCCAATGGGCAGTTCTTC. The encoded protein is CSARQGPNGQFF.

This clonotype has only a few counts. This may be a read error: a much more frequent sequence differs by one nucleotide. This chain joins TRBV18 and TRBJ2-3, with D unresolved. From germline, CDR1 is KGHSH and CDR2 LQKENI. The CDR3 is made up of 11 amino acids. CDR3 region: CTSSPRDTQYF. The CDR3 coding sequence is TGTACCAGCTCACCACGAGATACGCAGTATTTT.

On this clonotype itself: A read error may be the cause here, since a much bigger clone is one base away. The V gene is TRBV5-1, the J gene TRBJ2-1; 8 bases align to TRBD1. This CDR3 spans 16 amino acids. Per the germline V gene, CDR1 is SGHRS and CDR2 is YFSETQ. J lost 5 bases, V lost 4 bases, and 11 bases had no gene match. CDR3 protein: CASSTSRTGPNNEQFF. CDR3 sequence (DNA): TGCGCCAGCAGCACCTCCAGGACAGGGCCTAACAATGAGCAGTTCTTC.

A note on this clonotype: A read error may be the cause here, since a much bigger clone is one base away. This rearrangement joins TRBV7-3 to TRBJ2-3, with 9 bases lining up with TRBD2. The junction had 6 bases not matched to a gene; V was cut back by 4 bases and J by 4 bases. Germline V gene lookup returns CDR1 SGHTA and CDR2 FQGTGA. The CDR3 length is 15 residues. The CDR3 spells CASSWRGGMADTQYF. The CDR3 nucleotides are TGTGCCAGCAGCTGGCGGGGGGGTATGGCAGATACGCAGTATTTT.

Points on this clonotype: It may be a read error: a sequence one base away is much more abundant. The rearrangement links TRBV7-9 to TRBJ2-7, with D maybe TRBD2 (5 bases). The CDR3 has 14 amino acids. CDR1 is SEHNR, CDR2 FQNEAQ, per germline (reference sequence). Trimming shortened V by 3 bases and J by 0 bases, and 9 bases separated the two germline ends. The CDR3 DNA sequence: TGTGCCAGCAGCTTCGAGACTACCTCCTACGAGCAGTACTTC. Its translation: CASSFETTSYEQYF. The full variable domain, with the rest looked up from reference TRBV7-9 and TRBJ2-7, is DTGVSQNPRHKITKRGQNVTFRCDPISEHNRLYWYRQTLGQGPEFLTYFQNEAQLEKSRLLSDRFSAERPKGSFSTLEIQRTEQGDSAMYLCASSFETTSYEQYFGPGTRLTVT.

The V call is TRBV6-1, the J call TRBJ1-2; D call uncertain. Germline CDR1 reads MNHNS; CDR2 reads SASEGT. Trimming shortened V by 2 bases and J by 13 bases, and 14 bases separated the two germline ends. This CDR3 has 12 amino acids. The CDR3 is CASSEQIYVFTF. The DNA for the CDR3 is TGTGCCAGCAGTGAACAGATCTATGTCTTCACCTTC.

The gene calls are TRBV4-1 and TRBJ2-1; 8 nucleotides match TRBD2. The CDR3 consists of 17 residues. Germline V gene data show CDR1 as MGHRA and CDR2 as YSYEKL. The junction had 15 bases not matched to a gene; V was cut back by 4 bases and J by 7 bases. The CDR3 nucleotides are TGCGCCAGCAGCCGTCCCGTAGCGGGGCGCCTTACAAATGAGCAGTTCTTC. This codes for CASSRPVAGRLTNEQFF.

As concerns this clonotype: A much bigger clone sits one base away, suggesting this may be a read error. CDR3 residues: CASSQGPRSAEAFF. The CDR3 coding sequence is TGTGCCAGCAGCCAAGGACCGAGGAGCGCTGAAGCTTTCTTT. This chain joins TRBV3-1 and TRBJ1-1, with D unclear. V dropped 1 base and J dropped 6 bases, with 12 bases sitting between them. Germline loops: CDR1 LGHDT, CDR2 YNNKEL (reference sequence). The CDR3 length is 14 residues.

This clonotype was observed many times. V usage is TRBV29-1 and J usage is TRBJ1-2; D might be TRBD1 (5 bases). Germline loops: CDR1 SQVTM, CDR2 ANQGSEA. Trimming cost V 5 bases and J 0 bases, with 10 bases left between them. The CDR3 sequence is 13 residues long. CDR3 bases: TGCAGCGTTCGGGCAGGGACTAACTATGGCTACACCTTC. Its protein is CSVRAGTNYGYTF.

With regard to this clonotype: A single base separates this from a much larger clone, so it may be a read error. This sequence joins TRBV4-1 and TRBJ2-5, with TRBD2 identical over 11 bases. The CDR3 loop spans 15 amino acids. V was clipped by 10 bases and J by 5 bases; unmatched bases: 12. Germline V gives CDR1 MGHRA, CDR2 YSYEKL. The CDR3 DNA is TGCGCCAACAGTCGACTAGCGGGAACCATGGAGACCCAGTACTTC. This codes for CANSRLAGTMETQYF.

This clonotype was observed at least ten times. The rearrangement uses TRBV11-2 and TRBJ2-2; 9 nucleotides match TRBD1. The junction had 7 bases not matched to a gene; V was cut back by 7 bases and J by 1 base. CDR1 and CDR2 (germline): SGHAT, FQNNGV. CDR3 length: 16 amino acids. The CDR3 here is CASTQRGQGNTGELFF. The CDR3 nucleotides read TGTGCCAGCACTCAAAGGGGACAGGGGAACACCGGGGAGCTGTTTTTT.